The 17 T cell receptor beta chains in this list originate from one sample, sequenced in a study of T cells after yellow fever vaccination. In TCRdb, the 5' RACE reads were re-called with MiXCR into one record per CDR3 protein. Of about 58,000 distinct CDR3 sequences in the sample, roughly 6.9% were seen once. The material was CD8+ T cells sorted from PBMCs, obtained on the day of the first yellow fever vaccination. All receptors come from a man younger than 30 who received the YFV17D yellow fever vaccine.

This sequence joins TRBV20-1 and TRBJ1-4; perhaps TRBD1 as D (5 bases). CDR1 and CDR2 (germline): DFQATT, SNEGSKA (reference sequence). Trimming left V 6 bases short and J 8 bases short, with 16 bases between. The CDR3 has 13 amino acids. DNA for the CDR3: TGCAGTGCCACTCCCGGACAAGCGGAAAAACTGTTTTTT. It codes for CSATPGQAEKLFF.

This clonotype was recorded many times. The J gene is TRBJ2-1, the V gene TRBV12-3 or TRBV12-4; D remains unclear. The CDR3 spans 12 residues. The ends were cut back, 5 bases at V and 8 bases at J, with 10 bases in the middle. CDR3 sequence reads: CASSRAGYEQFF. CDR3 bases: TGTGCCAGCAGTCGGGCCGGTTATGAGCAGTTCTTC.

V gene TRBV6-5 combines with J gene TRBJ2-1; D uncertain. V lost 4 bases and J 7 bases, leaving 14 bases between the germline ends. The V gene's germline CDR1 is MNHEY and CDR2 SVGAGI. The CDR3 has 14 residues. The CDR3 sequence is CASSSILDTNEQFF. CDR3 coding DNA: TGTGCCAGCAGTTCGATCCTTGACACAAATGAGCAGTTCTTC.

This clonotype was seen a few times. The V call is TRBV6-6, the J call TRBJ2-1, with 7 positions matching TRBD1. The CDR3 runs 12 residues. Germline CDR1 MNHNY, CDR2 SVGAGI (reference sequence). V gave up 6 bases and J gave up 12 bases; unmatched junction bases: 8. CDR3 in DNA: TGTGCCAGCAGAAGTGACAGGGTTGGGCAGTTCTTC. Translation gives CASRSDRVGQFF.

Only a few counts were recorded for this clonotype. The J gene is TRBJ1-5, the V gene TRBV19; D is unclear. The CDR3 is 11 residues long. Trimming cost V 5 bases and J 6 bases, with 5 bases left between them. Per the germline V gene, CDR1 is LNHDA and CDR2 is SQIVND (reference sequence). CDR3 sequence (DNA): TGTGCCAGTAGTGGGTTTCAGCCCCAGCATTTT. Translating gives CASSGFQPQHF.

There are many counts of this clonotype. This chain joins TRBV9 and TRBJ2-1; 8 bases map to TRBD2. This CDR3 has 17 residues. J gave up 7 bases and V 3 bases, and 15 bases lay outside the gene matches. Per germline, CDR1 SGDLS and CDR2 YYNGEE. CDR3 protein: CASSALAGGAKENEQFF. CDR3 nucleotides: TGTGCCAGCAGCGCCCTAGCCGGGGGGGCCAAGGAAAATGAGCAGTTCTTC.

The table lists this clonotype with many counts. The rearrangement joins TRBV4-1 to TRBJ2-1; D gene uncertain. Trimming stripped 1 base from V and 15 bases from J, with 13 bases between. The germline gives CDR1 MGHRA, CDR2 YSYEKL. This CDR3 contains 12 residues. The CDR3 region has the DNA TGCGCCAGCAGCCAAGTTAAGGGTCCAGGGTTCTTC. Protein: CASSQVKGPGFF.

V gene TRBV11-2 combines with J gene TRBJ2-7; D is unresolved. V gave up 4 bases and J gave up 0 bases, with 10 bases separating them. Germline lookup yields CDR1 SGHAT and CDR2 FQNNGV. The length of the CDR3 is 14 residues. The CDR3 DNA is TGTGCCAGCAGCTGGCAGTATCCCTCCTACGAGCAGTACTTC. It yields the protein CASSWQYPSYEQYF.

This clonotype was recorded many times. The chain carries TRBV4-1 and TRBJ2-3, with 12 bases that match TRBD2. The germline CDR1 and CDR2 sequences are MGHRA and YSYEKL. The length of the CDR3 is 18 residues. J lost 3 bases, V lost 5 bases, and 12 bases had no gene match. CDR3 in DNA: TGCGCCAGCAGCAGAACGACTAGCGGGGGCCCTAGGACAGATACGCAGTATTTT. Translation gives CASSRTTSGGPRTDTQYF.

A few counts support this clonotype. The chain uses TRBV19 and TRBJ1-1; D is unclear. CDR3 length: 14 residues. The V gene's germline CDR1 is LNHDA and CDR2 SQIVND (reference sequence). V was cut by 5 bases and J by 0 bases, with 10 bases left in between. The CDR3 loop is CASSGTDMNTEAFF. In DNA, the CDR3 is TGTGCCAGTAGTGGAACAGATATGAACACTGAAGCTTTCTTT.

This clonotype was observed many times. The chain links TRBV6-1 to TRBJ2-5; D is unresolved. Germline V CDR1 and CDR2: MNHNS, SASEGT. V gave up 0 bases and J gave up 4 bases, with 3 bases separating them. This CDR3 is 12 amino acids long. CDR3 sequence (DNA): TGTGCCAGCAGTGAAGCTTTAGAGACCCAGTACTTC. This codes for CASSEALETQYF.

This clonotype was recorded at least ten times. This chain links TRBV27 with TRBJ2-3, with TRBD2 matching over 10 bases. The CDR3 loop spans 15 amino acids. Trimming removed 2 bases from V and 5 bases from J; junction bases left unmatched: 4. CDR1 and CDR2 (germline): MNHEY, SMNVEV (reference sequence). CDR3 in amino acids: CASSLVLAGVDTQYF. CDR3 bases: TGTGCCAGCAGTTTAGTCCTAGCGGGGGTAGATACGCAGTATTTT.

This chain connects TRBV4-3 to TRBJ1-5; weak D call: TRBD1 (6 bases). V was clipped by 0 bases and J by 7 bases, with 13 bases between them. The germline V gene encodes CDR1 LGHNA and CDR2 YSLEER. This CDR3 comprises 15 residues. CDR3: CASSQDRGDRQPQHF. The CDR3 DNA is TGCGCCAGCAGCCAAGATAGGGGGGATCGCCAGCCCCAGCATTTT.

This clonotype was observed at least ten times. The chain has TRBV29-1 and TRBJ1-2; no clear D gene. The length of the CDR3 is 15 residues. CDR1 is SQVTM, CDR2 ANQGSEA, per germline. V dropped 2 bases and J dropped 4 bases, with 17 bases sitting between them. CDR3 in amino acids: CSVEFPPQDSYGYTF. Here the CDR3 DNA reads TGCAGCGTTGAATTCCCCCCCCAGGATAGCTATGGCTACACCTTC.

The chain carries TRBV5-1 and TRBJ1-1, with D possibly being TRBD1 (5 bases). Germline loops: CDR1 SGHRS, CDR2 YFSETQ. This CDR3 has 13 residues. Trimming took 0 bases from V and 5 from J, leaving 8 bases between them. In DNA, the CDR3 is TGCGCCAGCAGCTTGGAAGGGACGACTGAAGCTTTCTTT. It specifies CASSLEGTTEAFF.

The sample holds many counts of this clonotype. This sequence joins TRBV9 and TRBJ2-7; 7 bases match TRBD1. Germline V gene data show CDR1 as SGDLS and CDR2 as YYNGEE. The CDR3 is 13 residues long. With V trimmed by 4 bases and J by 2 bases, 3 bases remained unmatched. CDR3 amino acids: CASSLGQTYEQYV. The DNA of the CDR3 is TGTGCCAGCAGCCTGGGACAGACCTACGAGCAGTACGTC.

This clonotype was detected ten times or more. The chain uses TRBV19 and TRBJ2-5; the D is unclear. Trimming took off 8 bases at V and 1 base at J, with 8 bases between the two ends. Germline V gene sequence: CDR1 LNHDA, CDR2 SQIVND (reference sequence). There are 12 residues in the CDR3. The CDR3 spells CASADLQETQYF. CDR3 DNA sequence: TGTGCCAGTGCGGATCTCCAAGAGACCCAGTACTTC.